These 14 T cell receptor beta chains were sequenced from one sample in a study of blood T cell repertoires in COVID-19. The method was immunoSEQ multiplex PCR; TCRdb's version includes in-frame clones alone and lacks a portion of them. The sample carries approximately 90,000 clones, 75% to 90% recorded once. The specimen sequenced was peripheral blood. Receptors originate from a man in his fifties or sixties with acute or convalescent COVID-19.

This CDR3 is CASSVAGRPTEAFF. CDR3 DNA sequence: TGTGCCAGCAGCGTAGCGGGTCGGCCCACTGAAGCTTTCTTT. This chain connects TRBV9 to TRBJ1-1; no definite D call. Germline V gene sequence: CDR1 SGDLS, CDR2 YYNGEE. Trimming cost V 0 bases and J 4 bases, with 10 bases left between them. The CDR3 is 14 amino acids.

This clone occurred once. The chain couples TRBV9 to TRBJ1-3; D uncertain. With 0 bases removed from V and 0 bases from J, the gap between germline ends came to 7 bases. CDR1 is SGDLS and CDR2 is YYNGEE in the germline V gene. The CDR3 spans 15 residues. The CDR3 DNA follows: TGTGCCAGCAGCGTAGAACATTACTCTGGAAACACCATATATTTT. This translates into CASSVEHYSGNTIYF.

J is TRBJ2-3 and V is TRBV10-2; unclear D gene. This CDR3 has 12 residues. The V and J ends lost 6 bases and 10 bases respectively, with 14 bases between them. From germline, CDR1 is WSHSY and CDR2 SAAADI. For the CDR3, the DNA is TGCGCCAGCAGCCTCCAAGGAGCCTCGCAGTATTTT. Protein product: CASSLQGASQYF.

This clone was observed a handful of times. The chain has TRBV13 and TRBJ2-7, with D possibly matching TRBD1 (6 bases). V shed 5 bases and J shed 1 base, with 24 bases lying between them. The CDR3 sequence is 18 residues long. Germline V gene sequence: CDR1 PRHDT, CDR2 FYEKMQ (reference sequence). The CDR3 nucleotides are TGTGCCAGCAGCCAGGCGGACAGCTCAGGTACCGATTCCTACGAGCAGTACTTC. Amino acid sequence: CASSQADSSGTDSYEQYF.

The chain combines TRBV10-1 with TRBJ1-2; tentatively, D is TRBD1 (6 bases). The germline V and J ends were trimmed by 4 bases and 5 bases, with 11 bases remaining between them. This CDR3 is 13 amino acids long. CDR1 is WNHNN, CDR2 SYGVQD, per germline (reference sequence). CDR3 nucleotide sequence: TGCGCCAGCAGTGGACAGGACGGGTATGGCTACACCTTC. This encodes CASSGQDGYGYTF.

The V call is TRBV2, the J call TRBJ2-1; D uncertain. The CDR3 has 13 amino acids. V lost 5 bases and J 8 bases, leaving 13 bases between the germline ends. The germline gives CDR1 SNHLY, CDR2 FYNNEI. DNA for the CDR3: TGTGCCAGCAGTTTTGGCCGTCAGGATGAGCAGTTCTTC. Residues: CASSFGRQDEQFF.

V gene TRBV23-1 combines with J gene TRBJ2-4, with D unclear. TRBV23-1 is given ORF status, its function remaining uncertain. This CDR3 comprises 15 residues. Trimming removed 2 bases from V and 0 bases from J, with 8 bases in between. CDR3 in DNA: TGCGCCAGCAGTCAACCGACTCTAGCCAAAAACATTCAGTACTTC. Amino acids: CASSQPTLAKNIQYF.

V usage is TRBV11-2 and J usage is TRBJ1-2; 8 bases agree with TRBD1. Germline values: CDR1 SGHAT, CDR2 FQNNGV. The CDR3 has 14 amino acids. The ends lost 4 bases at V and 6 bases at J; junction bases unmatched: 7. The CDR3 sequence: CASSSGDRSHGYTF. The CDR3, as DNA: TGTGCCAGCAGCTCGGGGGACAGGTCCCATGGCTACACCTTC.

The rearrangement uses TRBV30 and TRBJ1-1; D is uncertain. The CDR3 sequence is 13 residues long. V lost 5 bases to trimming and J lost 1 base, with 11 bases between them. Germline-derived CDR1 and CDR2 are GTSNPN and SVGIG (reference sequence). The CDR3, as DNA: TGTGCCTGGGATATACAACAGAACACTGAAGCTTTCTTT. As protein: CAWDIQQNTEAFF. Drawing the rest from reference TRBV30 and TRBJ1-1, the complete variable domain is SQTIHQWPATLVQPVGSPLSLECTVEGTSNPNLYWYRQAAGRGLQLLFYSVGIGQISSEVPQNLSASRPQDRQFILSSKKLLLSDSGFYLCAWDIQQNTEAFFGQGTRLTVV.

V usage is TRBV6-5 and J usage is TRBJ1-1; 8 bases fit TRBD1. Germline V lookup: CDR1 MNHEY, CDR2 SVGAGI. Trimming cost V 6 bases and J 0 bases; bases outside gene matches: 3. CDR3 length equals 14 residues. Here the CDR3 DNA reads TGTGCCAGCAGACCGGGACAGGTGAACACTGAAGCTTTCTTT. Its protein product is CASRPGQVNTEAFF.

This clone was seen a handful of times. The chain recombines TRBV19 with TRBJ1-3; D is possibly TRBD1 (5 bases). V gave up 4 bases and J gave up 0 bases, with 10 bases separating them. This CDR3 spans 15 amino acids. Germline values: CDR1 LNHDA, CDR2 SQIVND (reference sequence). The CDR3 nucleotides are TGTGCCAGTAGTACCCCCGGGGGCTCTGGAAACACCATATATTTT. Amino acid sequence: CASSTPGGSGNTIYF.

The sample holds one count of this clone. This sequence joins TRBV7-2 and TRBJ2-1; no reliable D call. There are 12 residues in the CDR3. Germline V gene sequence: CDR1 SGHTA, CDR2 FQGNSA. Trimming stripped 1 base from V and 9 bases from J, with 7 bases between. The CDR3 here is CASSLELGEQFF. CDR3 nucleotide sequence: TGTGCCAGCAGCTTAGAACTTGGTGAGCAGTTCTTC.

The CDR3 here is CASSIASGGYEQYF. CDR3 nucleotides: TGTGCCAGTAGTATAGCAAGCGGTGGGTACGAGCAGTACTTC. The V call is TRBV19, the J call TRBJ2-7; possible D gene TRBD2, 5 bases. V lost 1 base and J lost 4, with 11 bases in between. Germline loops: CDR1 LNHDA, CDR2 SQIVND (reference sequence). The CDR3 totals 14 residues. The variable domain in full, with the rest retrieved from reference TRBV19 and TRBJ2-7, is DGGITQSPKYLFRKEGQNVTLSCEQNLNHDAMYWYRQDPGQGLRLIYYSQIVNDFQKGDIAEGYSVSREKKESFPLTVTSAQKNPTAFYLCASSIASGGYEQYFGPGTRLTVT.

This clone has more than one count but fewer than ten. The chain recombines TRBV9 with TRBJ2-3, with TRBD2 identical over 10 bases. Germline V gene lookup returns CDR1 SGDLS and CDR2 YYNGEE. The length of the CDR3 is 17 residues. The V and J ends lost 4 bases and 4 bases, in that order; junction bases with no gene match: 12. CDR3 residues: CASSPGIAGGPSDTQYF. The CDR3 DNA sequence: TGTGCCAGCAGCCCAGGGATAGCGGGAGGTCCTTCAGATACGCAGTATTTT.